Reported below is one T cell receptor beta chain. Its antigen remains unidentified. This CDR3 is built from 16 residues. The ends were cut back, 5 bases at V and 7 bases at J, with 20 bases in the middle. Germline assignment: CDR1 SGHVS and CDR2 FNYEAQ. The sample belongs to a study of glioma-infiltrating T cells after dendritic cell vaccination. The study, taken as a whole, reports: Higher TCR clonality did not directly relate to longer survival.

TCRB CDR3 was amplified from 2 ug genomic DNA or less. Primers: 60 V beta forward and 13 J beta reverse. The method was immunoSEQ multiplex PCR; TCRdb's version includes in-frame clones alone and lacks a portion of them. The sample holds under 100,000 clones; more than 75% are singletons and the top ten take roughly 2.9%. Sequenced material: blood, taken before dendritic cell vaccination. This clonotype was obtained from a human donor with glioblastoma. V is TRBV7-6 and J is TRBJ1-4; D is perhaps TRBD1 (5 bases). As DNA, the CDR3 is TGTGCCAGCAGCCGATCTCAGGGTGGAAGTCGTGAAAAACTGTTTTTT. Translation gives CASSRSQGGSREKLFF.